These 25 T cell receptor beta chains share one sample of origin, sequenced in a study of monozygotic twins with inflammatory bowel disease. TCRdb re-called the 5' RACE reads; every CDR3 protein appears as one record, without DNA. The table for this sample gives roughly 140,000 distinct CDR3 sequences. Sequencing was carried out using blood. The receptors were sampled from a human donor with ulcerative colitis or Crohn's disease, or a healthy co-twin of an affected twin (not recorded which).

The chain links TRBV19 to TRBJ1-5; TCRdb lists TRBD1, though no DNA is available to test this call. The CDR3 contains 15 residues. Looked up from germline, CDR1 is LNHDA and CDR2 is SQIVND (reference sequence). The CDR3: CASTPTGRVNQPQHF. The full variable domain, completed using reference TRBV19 and TRBJ1-5, is DGGITQSPKYLFRKEGQNVTLSCEQNLNHDAMYWYRQDPGQGLRLIYYSQIVNDFQKGDIAEGYSVSREKKESFPLTVTSAQKNPTAFYLCASTPTGRVNQPQHFGDGTRLSIL.

The chain is built from TRBV10-3 and TRBJ1-5; TCRdb lists TRBD1, though no DNA is available to test this call. Germline V CDR1 and CDR2: ENHRY, SYGVKD. The CDR3 has 15 amino acids. CDR3 in amino acids: CAISERQGSYQPQHF.

J is TRBJ2-7 and V is TRBV25-1; TCRdb's D call, TRBD1, is unchecked because there is no DNA. CDR3 length equals 15 residues. Germline V gives CDR1 MGHDK, CDR2 SYGVNS. The CDR3 is CASSEWVTGDYEQYF.

The rearrangement joins TRBV28 to TRBJ2-7; the D call of TRBD1 rests on TCRdb alone, since no DNA is present to check it. The CDR3 spans 15 residues. Germline V gene sequence: CDR1 MDHEN, CDR2 SYDVKM. CDR3 protein: CASSLTGAAAYEQYF.

The chain carries TRBV7-3 and TRBJ1-2. Per germline, CDR1 SGHTA and CDR2 FQGTGA. This CDR3 contains 13 residues. CDR3 sequence reads: CASSQTNNYGYTF.

Here the CDR3 reads CSARDLRGWVTKNIQYF. The rearrangement uses TRBV20-1 and TRBJ2-4; TCRdb proposes TRBD2, but this gene call is untestable without DNA. Germline V gives CDR1 DFQATT, CDR2 SNEGSKA (reference sequence). The CDR3 contains 17 residues.

The rearrangement uses TRBV14 and TRBJ2-1; TCRdb proposes TRBD1, but this gene call is untestable without DNA. The CDR3 totals 18 residues. CDR1 SGHDN and CDR2 FVKESK come from the germline V gene. The CDR3 sequence is CASSLRQRTGRTYNEQFF.

V usage is TRBV18 and J usage is TRBJ1-1; TCRdb's assignment of TRBD1 cannot be checked, as there is no DNA. The CDR3 consists of 13 residues. Germline V gene data show CDR1 as KGHSH and CDR2 as LQKENI. CDR3 protein: CASTYRANTEAFF.

The chain couples TRBV12-3 or TRBV12-4 to TRBJ1-1. The CDR3 runs 15 residues. The CDR3 loop reads CASSPSPDPNTEAFF.

The CDR3 spells CASSQGETARHQPQHF. This chain joins TRBV6-1 and TRBJ1-5; TCRdb indicates TRBD1, and absent DNA this call remains unverified. This CDR3 has 16 residues. The germline V gene has CDR1 MNHNS and CDR2 SASEGT.

The rearrangement uses TRBV27 and TRBJ1-2. The CDR3 covers 14 residues. CDR1 and CDR2 (germline): MNHEY, SMNVEV (reference sequence). CDR3 residues: CASSFSGANYGYTF.

The chain joins TRBV5-1 to TRBJ2-3; as DNA is missing, the TRBD1 call by TCRdb cannot be tested. The length of the CDR3 is 16 residues. Per the germline V gene, CDR1 is SGHRS and CDR2 is YFSETQ. Here the CDR3 reads CASSSLVSGDTDTQYF.

This chain connects TRBV20-1 to TRBJ1-5; TCRdb's D call of TRBD1 is untestable without DNA. CDR1 is DFQATT, CDR2 SNEGSKA, per germline (reference sequence). CDR3 length: 16 amino acids. This CDR3 is CSARDPRQGLNQPQHF.

V gene TRBV5-1 combines with J gene TRBJ2-1. This CDR3 contains 14 residues. From germline, CDR1 is SGHRS and CDR2 YFSETQ. The chain's CDR3 is CASSLASFYNEQFF.

The chain is built from TRBV2 and TRBJ2-1; absent DNA, TCRdb's TRBD1 call cannot be checked. Germline V gives CDR1 SNHLY, CDR2 FYNNEI. CDR3 length: 12 amino acids. The CDR3 here is CASRESGTGLFF.

The gene calls are TRBV7-3 and TRBJ1-5; no DNA is available, so the TRBD1 call from TCRdb remains unchecked. This CDR3 has 13 amino acids. Germline-derived CDR1 and CDR2 are SGHTA and FQGTGA. The CDR3 spells CASSPQGGQPQHF.

V gene TRBV7-9 combines with J gene TRBJ1-2; TCRdb names TRBD1, which stays unverified in the absence of DNA. Per germline, CDR1 SEHNR and CDR2 FQNEAQ (reference sequence). The CDR3 is 17 amino acids. Here the CDR3 reads CASSLESLGGLNYGYTF.

The rearrangement joins TRBV20-1 to TRBJ1-1; the TCRdb D gene call, TRBD1, has no DNA to confirm it. This CDR3 spans 15 amino acids. The germline gives CDR1 DFQATT, CDR2 SNEGSKA (reference sequence). This chain's CDR3 is CSTEQRPGSGTEAYF.

The chain uses TRBV29-1 and TRBJ1-5; checking the TCRdb D call of TRBD1 is not possible without DNA. The CDR3 is 14 amino acids. Germline values: CDR1 SQVTM, CDR2 ANQGSEA. CDR3 region: CSGFQGVDHQPQHF.

This chain connects TRBV5-1 to TRBJ1-6; TCRdb selects TRBD1, and the lack of DNA leaves this call unchecked. This CDR3 contains 15 residues. Germline V lookup: CDR1 SGHRS, CDR2 YFSETQ. CDR3 loop: CASSIGQGDNSPLHF.

The chain combines TRBV25-1 with TRBJ2-5; TCRdb picks TRBD1, but there is no DNA to check that call. The CDR3 has 15 residues. Germline loops: CDR1 MGHDK, CDR2 SYGVNS. The CDR3 is CASSTPGQGGETQYF. Variable domain in full (rest from reference TRBV25-1 and TRBJ2-5): EADIYQTPRYLVIGTGKKITLECSQTMGHDKMYWYQQDPGMELHLIHYSYGVNSTEKGDLSSESTVSRIRTEHFPLTLESARPSHTSQYLCASSTPGQGGETQYFGPGTRLLVL.

V and J are TRBV5-1 and TRBJ2-7; no DNA is available, so the TRBD2 call from TCRdb remains unchecked. Germline V lookup: CDR1 SGHRS, CDR2 YFSETQ. The CDR3 length is 15 residues. The CDR3 sequence is CASSFGTSGAGEQYF.

The CDR3 is CSVSKNTGELFF. V is TRBV29-1 and J is TRBJ2-2. The CDR3 spans 12 residues. In germline, CDR1 is SQVTM, CDR2 ANQGSEA.

The CDR3 loop is CSARDRGRAQPQHF. The genes are TRBV20-1 and TRBJ1-5; TCRdb selects TRBD1, and the lack of DNA leaves this call unchecked. CDR1 is DFQATT, CDR2 SNEGSKA, per germline (reference sequence). This CDR3 is built from 14 residues.

The chain joins TRBV3-1 to TRBJ1-5. The CDR3 extends over 15 amino acids. CDR1 is LGHDT and CDR2 is YNNKEL in the germline V gene (reference sequence). CDR3: CASSQGVRSNQPQHF.